There are a few counts of the clone carrying this T cell receptor beta chain. Its antigen is not known. The sample is drawn from a study of cytomegalovirus exposure and HLA in healthy donors. Points from the study as a whole: A later analysis showed that HLA-associated TCR beta chains had undergone more clonal expansion than equally common others.

A multiplex PCR was run with 60 Vbeta primers and 13 Jbeta primers. The protocol was immunoSEQ multiplex PCR, while the TCRdb copy is restricted to in-frame clones and leaves out a portion. Of roughly 200,000 clones in the sample, roughly 73% are singletons; the top ten hold 2.1%. The CDR3 is made up of 17 amino acids. Per the germline V gene, CDR1 is ENHRY and CDR2 is SYGVKD. V was cut by 0 bases and J by 8 bases, with 19 bases left in between. The sequence derives from a young woman in good health and CMV-seropositive. Source material: PBMCs. The chain links TRBV10-3 to TRBJ1-4; D call uncertain. The CDR3 sequence: CAISESSFSIDGEKLFF. The CDR3 DNA follows: TGTGCCATCAGTGAGTCGAGTTTTAGTATCGACGGGGAAAAACTGTTTTTT.